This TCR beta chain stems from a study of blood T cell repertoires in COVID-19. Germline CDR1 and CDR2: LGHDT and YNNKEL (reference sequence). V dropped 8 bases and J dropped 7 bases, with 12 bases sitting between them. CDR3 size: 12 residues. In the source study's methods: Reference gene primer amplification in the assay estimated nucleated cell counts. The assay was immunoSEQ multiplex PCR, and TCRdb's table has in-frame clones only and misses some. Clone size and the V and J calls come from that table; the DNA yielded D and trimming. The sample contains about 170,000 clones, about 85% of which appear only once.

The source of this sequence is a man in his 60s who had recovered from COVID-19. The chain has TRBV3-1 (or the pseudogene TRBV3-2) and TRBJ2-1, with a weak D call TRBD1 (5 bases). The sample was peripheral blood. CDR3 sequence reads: CASDGGANEQFF. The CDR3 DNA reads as TGTGCCAGCGATGGTGGGGCTAATGAGCAGTTCTTC.